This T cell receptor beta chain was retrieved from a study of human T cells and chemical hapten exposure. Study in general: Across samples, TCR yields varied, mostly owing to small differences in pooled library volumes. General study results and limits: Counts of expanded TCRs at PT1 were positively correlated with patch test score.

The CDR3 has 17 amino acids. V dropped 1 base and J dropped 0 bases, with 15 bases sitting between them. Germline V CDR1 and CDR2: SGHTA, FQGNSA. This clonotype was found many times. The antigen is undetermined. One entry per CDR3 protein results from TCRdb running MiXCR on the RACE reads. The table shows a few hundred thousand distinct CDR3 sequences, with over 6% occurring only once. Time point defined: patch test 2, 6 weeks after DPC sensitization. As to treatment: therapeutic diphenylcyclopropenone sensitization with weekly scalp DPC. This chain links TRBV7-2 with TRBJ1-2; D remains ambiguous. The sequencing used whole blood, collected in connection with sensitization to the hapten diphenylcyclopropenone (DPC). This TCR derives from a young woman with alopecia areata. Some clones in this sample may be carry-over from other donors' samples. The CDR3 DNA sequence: TGTGCCAGCAGCTTAGGAGGAGGGTTCGTCGCTAACTATGGCTACACCTTC. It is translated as CASSLGGGFVANYGYTF.